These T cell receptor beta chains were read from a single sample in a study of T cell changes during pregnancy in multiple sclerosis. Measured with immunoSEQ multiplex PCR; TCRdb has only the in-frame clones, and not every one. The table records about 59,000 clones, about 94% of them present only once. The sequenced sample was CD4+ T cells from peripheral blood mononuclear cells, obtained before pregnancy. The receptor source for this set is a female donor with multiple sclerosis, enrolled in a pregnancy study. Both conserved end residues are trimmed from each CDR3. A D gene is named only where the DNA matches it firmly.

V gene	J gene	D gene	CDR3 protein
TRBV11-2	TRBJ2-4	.	ASSAQSPRKLAKNIQY
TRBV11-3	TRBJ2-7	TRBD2	ASSVARGDYEQY
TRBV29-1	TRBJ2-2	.	SALSRGTGELF
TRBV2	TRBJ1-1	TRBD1	ASSVRGTEAF
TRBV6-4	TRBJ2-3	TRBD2	ASSAGSGSGTDTQY
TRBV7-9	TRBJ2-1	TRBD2	ASNPGPGRAREQF
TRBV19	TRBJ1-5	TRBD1	ASSINFRTGGLVGNQPQH
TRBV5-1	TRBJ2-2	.	ASSSPPVTGELF
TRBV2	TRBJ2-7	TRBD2	ASRREGGPFEQY
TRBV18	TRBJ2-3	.	ASSPVGGTDTQY
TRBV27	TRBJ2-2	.	ASSLVSGGNTGELF
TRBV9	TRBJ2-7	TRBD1	ASSAGTGGLDEQY
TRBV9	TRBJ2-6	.	ASSERRVGANVLT
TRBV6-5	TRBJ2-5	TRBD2	ASSYLAGGQETQY
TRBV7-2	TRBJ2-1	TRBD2	ASSPHGTSGRNEQF